This T cell receptor (beta chain) was identified during a study of response to subunit inactivated influenza vaccine. A single record per CDR3 protein comes from TCRdb applying MiXCR to the RT-PCR reads. Here the sample spans a few hundred thousand distinct CDR3 sequences, 14% being singletons. Study results and limitations: Each seasonal influenza vaccination, the authors suggested, recruits few new T cells.

Trimming took 1 base from V and 2 from J, leaving 11 bases between them. This CDR3 is 15 amino acids long. The V gene's germline CDR1 is LGHDT and CDR2 YNNKEL (reference sequence). To note about this clonotype: What it recognizes is unknown.

This specimen consisted of PBMCs from blood, obtained 11 to 12 days after vaccination. The source of this sequence is a man in his fifties or sixties who received an inactivated influenza vaccine. The chain has TRBV3-1 and TRBJ1-2, with D maybe TRBD1 (5 bases). The CDR3 loop is CASSQAPGPNYGYTF. Here the CDR3 DNA reads TGTGCCAGCAGCCAAGCCCCGGGGCCCAACTATGGCTACACCTTC.